The next 6 T cell receptor beta chains were all read from a single sample in a study of cytomegalovirus exposure and HLA in healthy donors. Both 60 Vbeta primers and 13 Jbeta primers went into the PCR. Clones were read by immunoSEQ multiplex PCR, and TCRdb kept only the in-frame ones, dropping some. The data contain roughly 150,000 clones, under 70% of them singletons. Material for sequencing was PBMCs. The source is a woman aged 25 to 39 in good health and CMV-seropositive.

The genes are TRBV7-6 and TRBJ2-3; 9 nucleotides agree with TRBD2. V trimming: 2 bases; J trimming: 0 bases; junction bases outside the gene matches: 6. The CDR3 sequence is 17 residues long. In germline, CDR1 is SGHVS, CDR2 FNYEAQ. Here the CDR3 DNA reads TGTGCCAGCAGCTTAATTAGCGGGAGAGTGAGCACAGATACGCAGTATTTT. Amino acid sequence: CASSLISGRVSTDTQYF. Looking up the rest from reference TRBV7-6 and TRBJ2-3 gives the full variable domain: GAGVSQSPRYKVTKRGQDVALRCDPISGHVSLYWYRQALGQGPEFLTYFNYEAQQDKSGLPNDRFSAERPEGSISTLTIQRTEQRDSAMYRCASSLISGRVSTDTQYFGPGTRLTVL.

This chain links TRBV6-5 with TRBJ2-7, with 14 bases lining up with TRBD2. This CDR3 region has 16 residues. Germline lookup yields CDR1 MNHEY and CDR2 SVGAGI. V shed 2 bases and J 6 bases; nucleotides not matched to a gene: 6. CDR3 sequence reads: CASSYAGLAGVFEQYF. The CDR3 bases are TGTGCCAGCAGTTACGCGGGACTAGCGGGGGTTTTCGAGCAGTACTTC.

The chain recombines TRBV28 with TRBJ1-2, with no clear D. Trimming removed 5 bases from V and 6 bases from J, with 10 bases in between. There are 12 residues in the CDR3. Germline V lookup: CDR1 MDHEN, CDR2 SYDVKM. For the CDR3, the DNA is TGTGCCAGCAGTGCAACACTAGATGGCTACACCTTC. This codes for CASSATLDGYTF.

The rearrangement links TRBV4-1 to TRBJ2-3; 8 bases align to TRBD2. The CDR3 is made up of 15 amino acids. The V segment lost 2 bases and the J segment 4 bases; nucleotides outside the gene matches: 5. Looked up from germline, CDR1 is MGHRA and CDR2 is YSYEKL. The CDR3 DNA is TGCGCCAGCAGCCAACGGGAGGGCAAGGCAGATACGCAGTATTTT. It specifies CASSQREGKADTQYF.

The chain is built from TRBV10-3 and TRBJ1-3; D is unresolved. This CDR3 comprises 13 residues. Per germline, CDR1 ENHRY and CDR2 SYGVKD. CDR3 sequence: CAHLGSNGNTIYF. DNA for the CDR3: TGTGCTCACCTCGGTTCTAATGGAAACACCATATATTTT.

This clone has only one observation. The chain uses TRBV5-6 and TRBJ1-6; D is uncertain. The germline V gene has CDR1 SGHDT and CDR2 YYEEEE. The germline V and J ends were trimmed by 1 base and 17 bases, with 13 bases remaining between them. The CDR3 runs 12 residues. As DNA, the CDR3 is TGTGCCAGCAGCTTGTCGGACTCCCGCTTCCACTTT. This encodes CASSLSDSRFHF.